This TCR beta chain was identified in a study of technical replicates of blood from a few donors (dated by TCRdb to about 2017). On this clone: No cognate antigen has been identified for it. No base-level quality is on record; no much larger clone is a single base apart.

Libraries were made using the immunoSEQ multiplex PCR assay. Drawn from immuneACCESS, this table holds only the in-frame rearrangements with V and J called that TCRdb kept. Clones are partly lost; checked studies trace under half to an unresolved V gene and leave the rest unexplained. Recorded for this sample are some 81,000 clones; around nine tenths of them occurred a single time. 0.25% of the sample belongs to the ten largest clones. CDR1 and CDR2 were assigned from the germline V gene (reference sequence) as GTSNPN and SVGIG. Including the terminal cysteine and phenylalanine, the CDR3 comprises 12 residues. The DNA shown is the 36-base CDR3, in frame from base 1. The germline ends are 14 bases apart after V is trimmed by 4 bases and J by 8 bases.

Source material: T cells isolated from PBMCs. The receptor was isolated from a human donor in good health. Recombination connected TRBV30 to TRBJ1-2; TRBD1 is a weak D gene call, 5 bases matching. The sequenced DNA: TGTGCCTGGATCAGGGATGCGGGAGGCTACACCTTC. The resulting protein is CAWIRDAGGYTF.